This TCR beta chain was recovered during a study of Ad26.COV2.S vaccination and SARS-CoV-2 variants. Study-wide results and limits: It was found that vaccine and placebo recipients had similar non-spike TCR breadth.

Germline assignment: CDR1 SSHAT and CDR2 FNYEAQ (reference sequence). This CDR3 spans 21 amino acids. A remark on this clone: Antigen unknown. The junction shows a germline mismatch at one end, possibly a read error.

As for treatment: some 20 received Ad26.COV2.S at low or high dose, single or two shots; 5 received placebo; per-sample allocation not given. Repertoires come from day 63 after the first vaccine or placebo injection. Generated by immunoSEQ multiplex PCR, the TCRdb table keeps only in-frame clones and is missing some. Counted here are about 480,000 clones, approximately 88% occurring once; the ten biggest clones make up 9.5% to 15%. The source is a person aged 18-65 years who received the Ad26.COV2.S COVID-19 vaccine or a placebo. The sequences come from peripheral blood, collected in a trial of Ad26.COV2.S vaccine versus placebo. This chain connects TRBV7-7 to TRBJ2-7; TRBD2 agrees at 9 bases. The CDR3 DNA sequence: TGTGCTAGCAGCTTAGCGGGGGTGTCGTTAAGGGGGCTAGCGGTTTCCTACGAGCAGTACTTC. Its protein product is CASSLAGVSLRGLAVSYEQYF.